Below are 20 T cell receptor beta chains sequenced from a single sample in a study of OX40 agonist ivuxolimab in advanced cancers. Only in-frame clones appear in the TCRdb table, and some are missing; sequencing was by immunoSEQ multiplex PCR. The sample has more than 45,000 clones; roughly 80% are singletons. The input for sequencing was CD4+ or CD8+ T cells sorted from blood, taken in a trial of the OX40 agonist ivuxolimab. The receptors stem from an adult with an advanced solid tumor such as melanoma, head and neck, liver or kidney cancer.

The chain is built from TRBV5-4 and TRBJ2-5, with D uncertain. V dropped 1 base and J dropped 3 bases, with 10 bases sitting between them. This CDR3 region has 14 residues. Germline lookup yields CDR1 SGHNT and CDR2 YYREEE (reference sequence). The CDR3 loop reads CASSLFSPKETQYF. DNA for the CDR3: TGTGCCAGCAGCTTGTTTTCACCTAAAGAGACCCAGTACTTC.

V gene TRBV7-3 combines with J gene TRBJ2-2, with D unclear. Trimming pared 3 bases from V and 3 bases from J, leaving 2 bases between. CDR3 length: 12 amino acids. Per the germline V gene, CDR1 is SGHTA and CDR2 is FQGTGA. This CDR3 reads CASSFYTGELFF. The CDR3 bases are TGTGCCAGCAGCTTTTACACCGGGGAGCTGTTTTTT.

This chain links TRBV10-1 with TRBJ2-1; the D is unclear. The ends were cut back, 6 bases at V and 7 bases at J, with 10 bases in the middle. Germline V lookup: CDR1 WNHNN, CDR2 SYGVQD (reference sequence). The CDR3 runs 12 residues. CDR3 loop: CASSQNMNEQFF. CDR3 bases: TGCGCCAGCAGCCAAAATATGAATGAGCAGTTCTTC.

This chain uses TRBV7-9 with TRBJ2-1; no clear D. CDR3 length equals 13 residues. Looked up from germline, CDR1 is SEHNR and CDR2 is FQNEAQ (reference sequence). The V end was cut by 3 bases, the J end by 7 bases, with 10 bases between. The CDR3 loop is CASSLGSLNEQFF. CDR3 nucleotide sequence: TGTGCCAGCAGCTTGGGCAGCCTAAATGAGCAGTTCTTC.

V and J are TRBV11-2 and TRBJ2-3; D is possibly TRBD1 (6 bases). Between the trimmed V and J ends, which lost 5 bases and 1 base, there was a span of 16 bases. Germline CDR1 reads SGHAT; CDR2 reads FQNNGV. CDR3 length: 16 amino acids. The DNA of the CDR3 is TGTGCCAGCAGCGCGTTGGGGGCTCACGGCACAGATACGCAGTATTTT. It translates to CASSALGAHGTDTQYF. Together with reference TRBV11-2 and TRBJ2-3, the CDR3 gives the full variable domain: EAGVAQSPRYKIIEKRQSVAFWCNPISGHATLYWYQQILGQGPKLLIQFQNNGVVDDSQLPKDRFSAERLKGVDSTLKIQPAKLEDSAVYLCASSALGAHGTDTQYFGPGTRLTVL.

The chain employs TRBV7-2 and TRBJ1-2; 7 bases align to TRBD1. CDR1 SGHTA and CDR2 FQGNSA come from the germline V gene. CDR3 length: 17 amino acids. With V trimmed by 0 bases and J by 5 bases, 12 bases remained unmatched. Here the CDR3 DNA reads TGTGCCAGCAGCTTAGCGGGGGCAGGGGGGTTCTCTTATGGCTACACCTTC. This translates into CASSLAGAGGFSYGYTF. The variable domain in full, completed from reference TRBV7-2 and TRBJ1-2, reads GAGVSQSPSNKVTEKGKDVELRCDPISGHTALYWYRQSLGQGLEFLIYFQGNSAPDKSGLPSDRFSAERTGGSVSTLTIQRTQQEDSAVYLCASSLAGAGGFSYGYTFGSGTRLTVV.

This chain uses TRBV6-6 with TRBJ1-2; a weak D match, TRBD1 (6 bases). The germline CDR1 and CDR2 sequences are MNHNY and SVGAGI (reference sequence). With 8 bases removed from V and 4 bases from J, the gap between germline ends came to 17 bases. The CDR3 runs to 14 residues. The DNA of the CDR3 is TGTGCCAGCGGAGGCCGACAGGACCTCTATGGCTACACCTTC. Protein: CASGGRQDLYGYTF.

The chain links TRBV9 to TRBJ1-6; possible D gene TRBD1, 6 bases. This CDR3 is 14 amino acids long. V was trimmed by 2 bases and J by 9 bases, leaving 12 bases between them. Germline lookup yields CDR1 SGDLS and CDR2 YYNGEE. As DNA, the CDR3 is TGTGCCAGCAGCGTTGGGGGGCACGGTTCACCCCTCCACTTT. Translating gives CASSVGGHGSPLHF.

The chain couples TRBV7-8 to TRBJ1-2, with 8 bases that match TRBD1. The ends lost 4 bases at V and 8 bases at J; junction bases unmatched: 12. CDR1 is SGHVS, CDR2 FQNEAQ, per germline. The CDR3 extends over 15 amino acids. Here the CDR3 reads CASSSPQGGRRGYTF. CDR3 nucleotides: TGTGCCAGCAGCTCCCCACAGGGGGGACGTCGGGGCTACACCTTC.

The chain has TRBV2 and TRBJ1-6, with a weak D call TRBD1 (6 bases). The germline gives CDR1 SNHLY, CDR2 FYNNEI. CDR3 size: 16 residues. Deletions cut 6 bases from V and 4 bases from J, with 16 bases between. CDR3 residues: CASRGGEARYNSPLHF. The CDR3, as DNA: TGTGCCAGCAGAGGGGGTGAGGCTAGATATAATTCACCCCTCCACTTT.

This rearrangement joins TRBV18 to TRBJ2-5; TRBD1 or TRBD2 may be the D gene (5 bases each). This CDR3 comprises 13 residues. Germline V gene data show CDR1 as KGHSH and CDR2 as LQKENI. V lost 6 bases to trimming and J lost 5 bases, with 13 bases between them. CDR3 amino acids: CASSDVGVETQYF. Here the CDR3 DNA reads TGTGCCAGCTCGGACGTGGGGGTTGAGACCCAGTACTTC.

In DNA form, the CDR3 reads TGTGCCAGCAGTGCCATAAGGAGCAATCAGCCCCAGCATTTT. This encodes CASSAIRSNQPQHF. This sequence joins TRBV2 and TRBJ1-5, with D unclear. V lost 4 bases, J lost 1 base, and 8 bases lay in between. The CDR3 runs to 14 residues. CDR1 and CDR2 (germline): SNHLY, FYNNEI.

This clone was counted a few times. This rearrangement joins TRBV18 to TRBJ2-5; TRBD2 might be the D (5 bases). The CDR3 contains 13 residues. V was shortened by 6 bases and J by 1 base, with 9 bases between the two germline ends. From germline, CDR1 is KGHSH and CDR2 LQKENI. The CDR3 DNA reads TGTGCCAGCTCCCCCGGGATCCAAGAGACCCAGTACTTC. Protein product: CASSPGIQETQYF.

This clone has only one observation. The chain links TRBV7-9 to TRBJ1-2; no clear D. CDR3 length: 15 residues. With 0 bases removed from V and 8 bases from J, the gap between germline ends came to 16 bases. Per the germline V gene, CDR1 is SEHNR and CDR2 is FQNEAQ (reference sequence). CDR3 loop: CASSLAGIRNGGYTF. The DNA of the CDR3 is TGTGCCAGCAGCTTAGCGGGGATCAGGAACGGAGGCTACACCTTC.

The chain links TRBV6-5 to TRBJ2-1; D might be TRBD2 (6 bases). Trimming shortened V by 6 bases and J by 9 bases, and 18 bases separated the two germline ends. From germline, CDR1 is MNHEY and CDR2 SVGAGI. The CDR3 is made up of 14 amino acids. CDR3 region: CASRPTRERVEQFF. CDR3 nucleotides: TGTGCCAGCAGACCGACTAGGGAGCGGGTTGAGCAGTTCTTC.

The J gene is TRBJ1-6, the V gene TRBV18; D possibly corresponds to TRBD1 (5 bases). The CDR3 is 15 amino acids. Looked up from germline, CDR1 is KGHSH and CDR2 is LQKENI. Trimming removed 6 bases at V and 7 bases at J, with 16 bases between. The CDR3 bases are TGTGCCAGCTCCCCTCTGGGGCAGGCGAATTCACCCCTCCACTTT. Its protein is CASSPLGQANSPLHF.

This chain uses TRBV5-1 with TRBJ2-6; D not certain. Trimming removed 3 bases from V and 1 base from J, with 8 bases in between. Germline loops: CDR1 SGHRS, CDR2 YFSETQ. This CDR3 comprises 15 residues. CDR3: CASSSQKSGANVLTF. The DNA for the CDR3 is TGCGCCAGCAGCTCGCAGAAATCTGGGGCCAACGTCCTGACTTTC. The whole variable domain, filled in from reference TRBV5-1 and TRBJ2-6, reads KAGVTQTPRYLIKTRGQQVTLSCSPISGHRSVSWYQQTPGQGLQFLFEYFSETQRNKGNFPGRFSGRQFSNSRSEMNVSTLELGDSALYLCASSSQKSGANVLTFGAGSRLTVL.

The chain recombines TRBV5-6 with TRBJ1-2; no reliable D call. With 0 bases removed from V and 3 bases from J, the gap between germline ends came to 3 bases. This CDR3 spans 12 amino acids. Germline V gene data show CDR1 as SGHDT and CDR2 as YYEEEE. CDR3 in DNA: TGTGCCAGCAGCTTGGAGGACTATGGCTACACCTTC. Translation gives CASSLEDYGYTF.

This clone was found a few times. V usage is TRBV6-1 and J usage is TRBJ1-5, with TRBD1 as a possible D gene (6 bases). The V and J ends lost 1 base and 4 bases respectively, with 11 bases between them. Germline V gene data show CDR1 as MNHNS and CDR2 as SASEGT. This CDR3 is 15 amino acids long. The CDR3 region is CASSEGRGRNQPQHF. DNA of the CDR3: TGTGCCAGCAGTGAAGGCAGGGGTCGAAATCAGCCCCAGCATTTT.

The count of this clone is one. The CDR3 sequence: CASSPVGGAGNQPQHF. The CDR3 bases are TGTGCCAGCAGCCCCGTGGGGGGCGCAGGAAATCAGCCCCAGCATTTT. V usage is TRBV7-2 and J usage is TRBJ1-5; TRBD1 might be the D (6 bases). The CDR3 extends over 16 amino acids. Germline CDR1 reads SGHTA; CDR2 reads FQGNSA. Trimming removed 5 bases from V and 4 bases from J, with 18 bases in between.